Presented here are 27 T cell receptor beta chains from one specimen sequenced in a study of T cell changes during pregnancy in multiple sclerosis (dated by TCRdb to the late 2010s). The library was made by the immunoSEQ multiplex PCR assay. TCRdb mirrors the immuneACCESS table, restricted to in-frame sequences. Some clones are absent from its copies; in checked studies, under half trace to an unresolved V gene, and the reason for the others is unknown. The sample records 70,000 to 95,000 clones, about nine tenths of which are singletons. 0.47% of the sample belongs to the ten largest clones. This sample comprised CD4+ T cells from peripheral blood mononuclear cells, obtained in the second trimester of pregnancy. All receptors come from a female donor with multiple sclerosis, enrolled in a pregnancy study.

This clone was detected a few times. This rearrangement joins TRBV5-1 to TRBJ2-1, with 7 bases fitting TRBD2. Germline CDR1 and CDR2: SGHRS and YFSETQ. This CDR3 comprises 13 residues. V lost 4 bases and J lost 16; bases outside the gene matches: 14. The CDR3 sequence: CASSPGTAGAGFF. The DNA for the CDR3 is TGCGCCAGCAGCCCGGGGACCGCGGGAGCCGGCTTCTTC.

This chain links TRBV7-2 with TRBJ2-1, with 7 bases aligning to TRBD1. CDR3 length: 14 residues. The germline V gene has CDR1 SGHTA and CDR2 FQGNSA. V lost 5 bases to trimming and J lost 5 bases; unmatched junction nucleotides: 6. For the CDR3, the DNA is TGTGCCAGCAGCACAGGGGTAAACAACAATGAGCAGTTCTTC. It codes for CASSTGVNNNEQFF.

J is TRBJ2-5 and V is TRBV7-6; 7 bases map to TRBD1. Germline CDR1 and CDR2: SGHVS and FNYEAQ. The ends lost 2 bases at V and 3 bases at J; junction bases unmatched: 0. The CDR3 has 13 amino acids. CDR3 residues: CASSLTGEETQYF. The CDR3 DNA is TGTGCCAGCAGCTTAACAGGGGAAGAGACCCAGTACTTC.

Comments on this clone: The sample contains more than one DNA sequence encoding this CDR3. The rearrangement joins TRBV18 to TRBJ2-5; no reliable D call. The CDR3 has 11 residues. The germline gives CDR1 KGHSH, CDR2 LQKENI. Trimming stripped 3 bases from V and 5 bases from J, with 4 bases between. The CDR3 protein is CASSPGETQYF. The CDR3 nucleotides are TGTGCCAGCTCACCTGGCGAGACCCAGTACTTC.

The genes are TRBV6-6 and TRBJ2-7, with 9 positions matching TRBD1. This CDR3 has 16 amino acids. The germline CDR1 and CDR2 sequences are MNHNY and SVGAGI (reference sequence). V was pared by 4 bases and J by 2 bases, with 9 bases of the junction left unmatched. Here the CDR3 reads CASSSLGDRVTYEQYF. As DNA, the CDR3 is TGTGCCAGCAGTTCCTTAGGGGACAGGGTAACCTACGAGCAGTACTTC.

The gene calls are TRBV5-1 and TRBJ2-3; D remains unclear. The CDR3 is 16 amino acids. Trimming removed 4 bases at V and 1 base at J, with 16 bases between. Germline-derived CDR1 and CDR2 are SGHRS and YFSETQ. CDR3 loop: CASSPPTLRGTDTQYF. The CDR3 coding sequence is TGCGCCAGCAGCCCTCCAACCCTACGGGGCACAGATACGCAGTATTTT.

The chain couples TRBV2 to TRBJ2-1; 7 bases align to TRBD2. Germline V CDR1 and CDR2: SNHLY, FYNNEI. V dropped 8 bases and J dropped 6; count of bases not matched to a gene: 22. The CDR3 has 18 residues. The CDR3, as DNA: TGTGCCAGCCGTCCTAGCGCGGGAGTAAGTTCTTATCGCAATGAGCAGTTCTTC. It specifies CASRPSAGVSSYRNEQFF. The variable domain in full, with the rest retrieved from reference TRBV2 and TRBJ2-1, is EPEVTQTPSHQVTQMGQEVILRCVPISNHLYFYWYRQILGQKVEFLVSFYNNEISEKSEIFDDQFSVERPDGSNFTLKIRSTKLEDSAMYFCASRPSAGVSSYRNEQFFGPGTRLTVL.

CDR3 DNA sequence: TGTGCCATCAGTGGGTCGCAGGCGAACAATGAGCAGTTCTTC. Its translation is CAISGSQANNEQFF. The V call is TRBV10-3, the J call TRBJ2-1; D unresolved. CDR1 is ENHRY, CDR2 SYGVKD, per germline. This CDR3 is built from 14 residues. V was cut by 4 bases and J by 5 bases, with 12 bases left in between.

This chain uses TRBV5-6 with TRBJ2-3; 10 nucleotides match TRBD1. Germline V gives CDR1 SGHDT, CDR2 YYEEEE. The trim removed 3 bases at V and 4 bases at J, leaving 5 bases unmatched. The CDR3 is made up of 15 amino acids. CDR3 in DNA: TGTGCCAGCAGCTCCGGGACAGGGGCAGCAGATACGCAGTATTTT. Protein sequence: CASSSGTGAADTQYF.

This clone was seen a few times. This chain uses TRBV19 with TRBJ2-3; TRBD1 matches at 7 bases. Per the germline V gene, CDR1 is LNHDA and CDR2 is SQIVND (reference sequence). V lost 10 bases to trimming and J lost 4 bases; unmatched junction nucleotides: 11. The length of the CDR3 is 14 residues. The CDR3 DNA follows: TGTGCCACCCAGAAGGGGGCGGTTTCAGATACGCAGTATTTT. Translated: CATQKGAVSDTQYF.

The rearrangement joins TRBV11-3 to TRBJ1-4; 9 nucleotides align to TRBD1. Unmatched junction bases numbered 5, after V lost 1 base and J lost 5 bases. CDR1 is SGHNT and CDR2 is YENEEA in the germline V gene. The CDR3 has 16 residues. Here the CDR3 DNA reads TGTGCCAGCAGCTTAGTCACAGGGGGCGGGAATGAAAAACTGTTTTTT. It specifies CASSLVTGGGNEKLFF.

The V call is TRBV2, the J call TRBJ2-7; 9 nucleotides align to TRBD1. The V and J ends lost 6 bases and 3 bases, in that order; junction bases with no gene match: 9. CDR3 length: 15 amino acids. Per germline, CDR1 SNHLY and CDR2 FYNNEI. The CDR3 nucleotides are TGTGCCAGCAGCGAAAGGACAGGGGTAAACTACGAGCAGTACTTC. Its protein is CASSERTGVNYEQYF.

V usage is TRBV5-1 and J usage is TRBJ2-2; the match to TRBD1 covers 7 bases. The CDR3 contains 14 residues. Germline CDR1 and CDR2: SGHRS and YFSETQ. The junction had 3 bases not matched to a gene; V was cut back by 5 bases and J by 2 bases. DNA of the CDR3: TGCGCCAGCAGGGGACAGAAAAACACCGGGGAGCTGTTTTTT. Protein product: CASRGQKNTGELFF.

This clone has only one observation. The genes are TRBV19 and TRBJ1-3; maybe TRBD1 (6 bases). In germline, CDR1 is LNHDA, CDR2 SQIVND (reference sequence). The CDR3 runs to 20 residues. The ends were cut back, 5 bases at V and 0 bases at J, with 26 bases in the middle. CDR3 nucleotides: TGTGCCAGTAGTCCTACAAAACAATGGGCAGGGGCTTTCTCTGGAAACACCATATATTTT. Protein: CASSPTKQWAGAFSGNTIYF.

This chain links TRBV6-1 with TRBJ2-1; 10 positions agree with TRBD1. V was clipped by 1 base and J by 1 base; unmatched bases: 7. The CDR3 contains 18 residues. Looked up from germline, CDR1 is MNHNS and CDR2 is SASEGT. The CDR3 protein is CASSEGQGATRSYNEQFF. CDR3 coding DNA: TGTGCCAGCAGTGAAGGACAGGGGGCCACTAGGTCCTACAATGAGCAGTTCTTC.

The rearrangement links TRBV5-6 to TRBJ1-3; D unresolved. V was pared by 0 bases and J by 1 base, with 14 bases between. In germline, CDR1 is SGHDT, CDR2 YYEEEE. CDR3 length: 17 amino acids. In DNA, the CDR3 is TGTGCCAGCAGCTTGGACGGGTTCGGAGAGTCTGGAAACACCATATATTTT. As protein: CASSLDGFGESGNTIYF.

The chain carries TRBV10-3 and TRBJ1-2; D may be TRBD1 (5 bases). The ends were cut back, 0 bases at V and 7 bases at J, with 18 bases in the middle. The CDR3 has 16 amino acids. Germline V gives CDR1 ENHRY, CDR2 SYGVKD. The CDR3 sequence: CAISESTQGGFSGYTF. CDR3 in DNA: TGTGCCATCAGTGAGTCGACTCAGGGAGGGTTTAGTGGCTACACCTTC.

The J gene is TRBJ2-7, the V gene TRBV4-2; D not resolved. Trimming removed 0 bases at V and 3 bases at J, with 15 bases between. The CDR3 runs 16 residues. Germline assignment: CDR1 LGHNA and CDR2 YNFKEQ. The CDR3 region is CASSQDQVLSVYEQYF. The CDR3 nucleotides read TGTGCCAGCAGCCAAGATCAAGTCCTTTCAGTCTACGAGCAGTACTTC.

The chain is built from TRBV5-1 and TRBJ2-7; 13 bases are a match to TRBD2. After removal of 4 bases from V and 4 bases from J, the junction contained 8 bases not matched to a gene. The CDR3 has 16 residues. Germline CDR1 is SGHRS and CDR2 is YFSETQ. CDR3 region: CASSKGLAGVGYEQYF. CDR3 nucleotide sequence: TGCGCCAGCAGCAAAGGACTAGCGGGAGTAGGGTACGAGCAGTACTTC.

The chain uses TRBV30 and TRBJ1-2; D possibly corresponds to TRBD1 (6 bases). This CDR3 comprises 13 residues. CDR1 is GTSNPN, CDR2 SVGIG, per germline (reference sequence). Trimming took 5 bases from V and 5 from J, leaving 15 bases between them. The CDR3 DNA sequence: TGTGCCTGGGGAACCGGGACAAGTTATGGCTACACCTTC. Translating it yields CAWGTGTSYGYTF. Complete variable domain (other parts from reference TRBV30 and TRBJ1-2): SQTIHQWPATLVQPVGSPLSLECTVEGTSNPNLYWYRQAAGRGLQLLFYSVGIGQISSEVPQNLSASRPQDRQFILSSKKLLLSDSGFYLCAWGTGTSYGYTFGSGTRLTVV.

The chain recombines TRBV5-1 with TRBJ2-4; 8 nucleotides match TRBD1. This CDR3 comprises 16 residues. Germline loops: CDR1 SGHRS, CDR2 YFSETQ. V gave up 0 bases and J gave up 8 bases; unmatched junction bases: 10. CDR3 nucleotide sequence: TGCGCCAGCAGCTTGGAGGGGGGACTCAGGGGGCACATTCAGTACTTC. It encodes CASSLEGGLRGHIQYF.

The V gene is TRBV5-1, the J gene TRBJ1-6, with 8 bases fitting TRBD1. The germline gives CDR1 SGHRS, CDR2 YFSETQ. V gave up 3 bases and J gave up 2 bases; unmatched junction bases: 7. CDR3 size: 17 residues. This chain's CDR3 is CASSSRTGSTYNSPLHF. The CDR3 DNA reads TGCGCCAGCAGCTCCCGGACAGGGAGCACCTATAATTCACCCCTCCACTTT.

The CDR3 spells CASSLVAVGPEAFF. CDR3 nucleotide sequence: TGTGCCAGCAGCTTAGTGGCTGTGGGGCCTGAAGCTTTCTTT. This chain links TRBV11-2 with TRBJ1-1, with D perhaps matching TRBD1 (5 bases). There are 14 residues in the CDR3. Germline values: CDR1 SGHAT, CDR2 FQNNGV. Trimming shortened V by 1 base and J by 6 bases, and 12 bases separated the two germline ends. Looking up the rest from reference TRBV11-2 and TRBJ1-1 gives the full variable domain: EAGVAQSPRYKIIEKRQSVAFWCNPISGHATLYWYQQILGQGPKLLIQFQNNGVVDDSQLPKDRFSAERLKGVDSTLKIQPAKLEDSAVYLCASSLVAVGPEAFFGQGTRLTVV.

The chain uses TRBV11-2 and TRBJ2-1; D remains ambiguous. Trimming removed 3 bases from V and 4 bases from J, with 13 bases in between. Germline V gene lookup returns CDR1 SGHAT and CDR2 FQNNGV. This CDR3 comprises 15 residues. CDR3 residues: CASSFEPFQYNEQFF. The CDR3 nucleotides read TGTGCCAGCAGCTTTGAGCCCTTCCAATACAATGAGCAGTTCTTC.

This rearrangement joins TRBV11-2 to TRBJ2-1; the match to TRBD2 covers 10 bases. There are 13 residues in the CDR3. V gave up 5 bases and J gave up 13 bases; unmatched junction bases: 8. Germline CDR1 is SGHAT and CDR2 is FQNNGV. For the CDR3, the DNA is TGTGCCAGCAGCCTCGGACTAGCGGTAATACAGTTCTTC. Translation: CASSLGLAVIQFF.

A few counts support this clone. The V call is TRBV30, the J call TRBJ1-3; the D is unclear. V was shortened by 2 bases and J by 0 bases, with 11 bases between the two germline ends. The CDR3 spans 15 residues. Germline V gene lookup returns CDR1 GTSNPN and CDR2 SVGIG (reference sequence). The CDR3 spells CAWSRSGFSGNTIYF. In nucleotides, the CDR3 is TGTGCCTGGAGTCGGAGCGGATTCTCTGGAAACACCATATATTTT.

The V gene is TRBV28, the J gene TRBJ1-6; 9 bases line up with TRBD1. Germline V gives CDR1 MDHEN, CDR2 SYDVKM. CDR3 size: 15 residues. The V gene end was trimmed by 2 bases and the J gene end by 10 bases; junction bases not matched to a gene: 6. CDR3 nucleotide sequence: TGTGCCAGCAGTTTAGGGGGACAGGGCGGGTCACCCCTCCACTTT. Its protein is CASSLGGQGGSPLHF. Full variable domain (remainder filled in from reference TRBV28 and TRBJ1-6): DVKVTQSSRYLVKRTGEKVFLECVQDMDHENMFWYRQDPGLGLRLIYFSYDVKMKEKGDIPEGYSVSREKKERFSLILESASTNQTSMYLCASSLGGQGGSPLHFGNGTRLTVT.